This TCR beta chain was sequenced in a study of shared clonotypes between healthy human individuals. Study-level findings and limits: Compared with clonotypes that all four donors shared, non-shared clonotypes had lower generation probabilities. Only blood underwent sampling, and tissue repertoires likely differ.

Trimming took 4 bases from V and 1 from J, leaving 15 bases between them. Germline V gene data show CDR1 as MNHNS and CDR2 as SASEGT. This CDR3 is built from 16 residues. TCRdb's table, derived via immunoSEQ multiplex PCR, lists solely in-frame clones and lacks some. The data contain 2,500,000 or so clones, roughly nine tenths of them singletons. A note on this clone: Its antigen is not identified.

V gene TRBV6-1 combines with J gene TRBJ2-3; the D gene is possibly TRBD1 (5 bases). This sequence was found in a man aged 18 to 30 in good health. The sequencing input was naive CD4+ T cells sorted from blood. The subset here: CD45RA+ positively selected. CDR3 sequence: CASSAGPGFGTDTQYF. The DNA for the CDR3 is TGTGCCAGCAGTGCCGGGCCAGGGTTCGGCACAGATACGCAGTATTTT.